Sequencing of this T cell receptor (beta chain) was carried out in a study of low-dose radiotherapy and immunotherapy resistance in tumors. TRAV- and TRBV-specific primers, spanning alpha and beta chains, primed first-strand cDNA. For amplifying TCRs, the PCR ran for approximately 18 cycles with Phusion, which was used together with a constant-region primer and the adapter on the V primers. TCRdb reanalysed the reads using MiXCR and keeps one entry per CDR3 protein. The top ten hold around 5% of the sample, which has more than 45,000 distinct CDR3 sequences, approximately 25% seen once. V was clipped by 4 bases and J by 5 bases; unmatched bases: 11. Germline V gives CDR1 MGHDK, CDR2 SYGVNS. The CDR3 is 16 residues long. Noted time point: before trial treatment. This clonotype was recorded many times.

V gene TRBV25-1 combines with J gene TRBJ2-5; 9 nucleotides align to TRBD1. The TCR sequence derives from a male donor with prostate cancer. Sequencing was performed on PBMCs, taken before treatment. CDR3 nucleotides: TGTGCCAGCAGTGCCTGGGGACAGGGAATTTCTGAGACCCAGTACTTC. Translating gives CASSAWGQGISETQYF.